This T cell receptor beta chain was recovered during a study of technical replicates of blood from a few donors. CDR3 length: 15 residues. Trimming removed 6 bases from V and 4 bases from J; junction bases left unmatched: 11. Per germline, CDR1 MDHEN and CDR2 SYDVKM. Clones were sequenced by immunoSEQ multiplex PCR, and TCRdb holds only the in-frame ones, with some missing. This table has around 100,000 clones, around 96% appearing once. The sequenced sample consisted of T cells isolated from PBMCs. The clonotype comes from a human donor in good health. The gene calls are TRBV28 and TRBJ2-7, with 8 bases aligning to TRBD1. The CDR3 nucleotides read TGTGCCAGCAGACCTCACCGACAGGGGAGGTACGAGCAGTACTTC. Encoded protein: CASRPHRQGRYEQYF.